This entry features one T cell receptor beta chain sequence. The record originates from a study of blood T cell repertoires in COVID-19. Overall study context: Samples came from the United States, Italy and Spain, spanning acute and convalescent COVID-19. The cDNA or gDNA used as material had been derived from T cells, B-cell-depleted T cells, or PBMCs.

Original processing methods: How many nucleated cells were present was estimated from reference gene primer amplification. Assay used: immunoSEQ multiplex PCR; TCRdb lists only in-frame clones, some missing. The V and J calls and the clone size are those of that table, but D and trimming were determined from the DNA. The sample yields a few hundred thousand clones, 82% seen once. Germline loops: CDR1 LNHDA, CDR2 SQIVND (reference sequence). Trimming pared 1 base from V and 4 bases from J, leaving 10 bases between. The CDR3 is 14 amino acids. The sequenced material came from peripheral blood. The receptor was isolated from a woman aged 18-29 years with acute or convalescent COVID-19. The chain uses TRBV19 and TRBJ1-2; D ambiguous. Here the CDR3 reads CASSIGEVLYGYTF. The CDR3 nucleotides read TGTGCCAGTAGTATAGGCGAGGTGCTCTATGGCTACACCTTC.